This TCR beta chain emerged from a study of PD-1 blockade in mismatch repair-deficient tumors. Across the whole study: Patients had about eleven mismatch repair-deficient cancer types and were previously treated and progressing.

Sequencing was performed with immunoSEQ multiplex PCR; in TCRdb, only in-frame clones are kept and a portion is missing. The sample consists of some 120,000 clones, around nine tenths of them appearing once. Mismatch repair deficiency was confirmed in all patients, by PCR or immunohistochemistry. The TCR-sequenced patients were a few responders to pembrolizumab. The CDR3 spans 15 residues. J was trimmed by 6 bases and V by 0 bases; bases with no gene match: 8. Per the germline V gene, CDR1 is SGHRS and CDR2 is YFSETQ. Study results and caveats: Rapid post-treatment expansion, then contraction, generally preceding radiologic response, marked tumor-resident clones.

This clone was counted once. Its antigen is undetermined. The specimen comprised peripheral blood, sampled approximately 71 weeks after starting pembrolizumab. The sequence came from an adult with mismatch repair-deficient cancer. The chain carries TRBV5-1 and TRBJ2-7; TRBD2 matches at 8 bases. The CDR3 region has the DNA TGCGCCAGCAGCTTGGCTGCGGGAGGCCCCGTCGAGCAGTACTTC. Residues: CASSLAAGGPVEQYF.